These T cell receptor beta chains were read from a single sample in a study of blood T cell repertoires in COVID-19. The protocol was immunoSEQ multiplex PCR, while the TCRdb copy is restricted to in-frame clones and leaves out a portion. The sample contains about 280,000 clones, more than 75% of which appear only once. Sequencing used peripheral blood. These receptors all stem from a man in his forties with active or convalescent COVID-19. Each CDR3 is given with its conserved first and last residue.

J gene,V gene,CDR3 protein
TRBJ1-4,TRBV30,CAWNQRNEKLFF
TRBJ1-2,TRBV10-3,CAISGGRYYGYTF
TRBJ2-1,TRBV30,CAWAPNNEQFF
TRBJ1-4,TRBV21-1,CASSKGGLNEKLFF
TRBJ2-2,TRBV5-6,CASSTPGQGSTGELFF
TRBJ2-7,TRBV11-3,CASSWLDEQYF
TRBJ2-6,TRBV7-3,CASSLGRSGANVLTF
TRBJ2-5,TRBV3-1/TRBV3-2,CASSPHPTAQETQYF
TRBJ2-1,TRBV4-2,CASSHPRGQGPNEQFF
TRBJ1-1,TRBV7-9,CASSFRDRGEAFF
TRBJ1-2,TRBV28,CASSLVGQPYGYTF
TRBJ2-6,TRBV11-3,CASSRSWEADFGANVLTF
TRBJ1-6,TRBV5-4,CASSTQLTGSVSPLHF
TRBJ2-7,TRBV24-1,CATSDSPGQGAYEQYF
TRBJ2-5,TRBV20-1,CSASGVREKEKTQYF
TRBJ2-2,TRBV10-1,CASSESTGLANGELFF
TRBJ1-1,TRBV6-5,CASSYVQGPNTEAFF
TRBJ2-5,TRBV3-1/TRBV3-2,CASSQSGQGETQYF
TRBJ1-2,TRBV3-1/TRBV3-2,CASSHPGWDRGNGYTF
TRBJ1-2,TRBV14,CASSRHRTGAMDGYTF
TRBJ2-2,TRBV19,CASSIVEGLGDTGELFF
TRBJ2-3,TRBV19,CASSMSGGTDTQYF
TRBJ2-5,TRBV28,CASSPIGLAGETQYF
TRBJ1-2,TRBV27,CASSLTPFGGTGVVGYTF
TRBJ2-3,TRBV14,CASSQEDERNTQYF
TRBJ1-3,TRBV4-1,CASSQDPGSSGNTIYF
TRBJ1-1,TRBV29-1,CSVEGVGVTEAFF
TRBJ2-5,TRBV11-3,CASNRHNEETQYF
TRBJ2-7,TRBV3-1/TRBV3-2,CASSPRGVLDHLFAYEQYF
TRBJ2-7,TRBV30,CAWSSGRRYEQYF
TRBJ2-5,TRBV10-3,CAVSPGQGEETQYF
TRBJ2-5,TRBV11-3,CASSEGLTSQETQYF
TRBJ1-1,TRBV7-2,CASSLNVKNTEAFF
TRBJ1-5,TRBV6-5,CASTDNNQPQHF
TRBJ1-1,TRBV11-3,CASSLSGTEAFF
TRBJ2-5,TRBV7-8,CASSLTGGVGRETQYF
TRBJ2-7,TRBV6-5,CASSSGGTGTKEQYF
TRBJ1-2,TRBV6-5,CASSSTGGVVYGYTF
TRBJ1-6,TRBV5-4,CASSLRGSSYNSPLHF
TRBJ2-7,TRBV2,CASPDPVRGGHF
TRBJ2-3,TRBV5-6,CASSGLTDTQYF
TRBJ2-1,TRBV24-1,CATSVGGGGYNEQFF
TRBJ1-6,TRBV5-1,CASSVDRPGNSPLHF
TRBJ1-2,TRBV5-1,CASSLVSGAESEGYTF
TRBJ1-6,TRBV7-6,CASSLAIWITGENSPLHF
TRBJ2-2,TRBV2,CASSRQGRAGELFF
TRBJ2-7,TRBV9,CASTRRTSGEQYF
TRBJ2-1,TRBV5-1,CASSLMTSEAYNEQFF